The entry below describes one TCR beta chain. V gave up 1 base and J gave up 2 bases, with 8 bases separating them. Germline V gene lookup returns CDR1 SGHAT and CDR2 FQNNGV. The CDR3 is 14 residues long. As the sequencing template, cDNA was produced by extracting RNA and reverse transcribing it. TCRdb's table, derived via immunoSEQ multiplex PCR, lists solely in-frame clones and lacks some. Here the sample spans 200,000 to 250,000 clones, 64% being singletons. The data derive from a study of CD8+ T cells in alopecia areata. Treatment defined: oral pan-JAK inhibitor, 5-10 mg twice daily. The receptor's source is a human donor with alopecia areata. The J gene is TRBJ1-2, the V gene TRBV11-2; D unclear. Sequenced material: CD4+ T cells sorted from blood, taken at week 4, from a patient treated with tofacitinib. CDR3 in DNA: TGTGCCAGCAGCTTAGGACCTTCGAACTATGGCTACACCTTC. Translated, it gives CASSLGPSNYGYTF.